The 20 T cell receptor beta chains presented below share a single source sample, sequenced in a study of T cell responses to AZD1222 COVID-19 vaccine. The data were produced by immunoSEQ multiplex PCR, yet TCRdb's version contains in-frame clones alone and is incomplete. The sample lists 130,000 or so clones; 88% were seen once. The sequenced sample was peripheral blood, obtained 28 days after the second AZD1222 dose. The receptors come from an adult who received the AZD1222 COVID-19 vaccine.

This clone occurred a few times. The rearrangement joins TRBV5-1 to TRBJ1-2; 9 positions match TRBD1. The CDR3 is made up of 15 amino acids. CDR1 and CDR2 from the germline V gene are SGHRS and YFSETQ. The V gene end was trimmed by 4 bases and the J gene end by 2 bases; junction bases not matched to a gene: 6. The CDR3 spells CASSLGQGWNYGYTF. In nucleotides, the CDR3 is TGCGCCAGCAGCCTCGGACAGGGGTGGAACTATGGCTACACCTTC.

V usage is TRBV15 and J usage is TRBJ2-1, with D perhaps matching TRBD1 or TRBD2 (5 bases each). Germline V gives CDR1 LNHNV, CDR2 YYDKDF (reference sequence). V lost 2 bases, J lost 9 bases, and 8 bases lay in between. The CDR3 sequence is 12 residues long. This CDR3 reads CATSRFGGEQFF. CDR3 DNA: TGTGCCACCAGCAGATTTGGGGGTGAGCAGTTCTTC.

The gene calls are TRBV24-1 and TRBJ1-5; TRBD1 matches at 8 bases. CDR1 is KGHDR and CDR2 is SFDVKD in the germline V gene. V trimming: 3 bases; J trimming: 2 bases; junction bases outside the gene matches: 8. The length of the CDR3 is 17 residues. The CDR3 nucleotides read TGTGCCACCAGTGATGATGACACGGGACAGGGCAATCAGCCCCAGCATTTT. It codes for CATSDDDTGQGNQPQHF.

V and J are TRBV5-4 and TRBJ2-1, with 9 bases that match TRBD2. V trimming: 1 base; J trimming: 8 bases; junction bases outside the gene matches: 7. Germline values: CDR1 SGHNT, CDR2 YYREEE (reference sequence). CDR3 length equals 15 residues. The CDR3 reads CASSLLSAGGDEQFF. In DNA, the CDR3 is TGTGCCAGCAGCTTGCTTTCCGCGGGAGGGGATGAGCAGTTCTTC.

This clone was counted only a few times. At the DNA level, this CDR3 is encoded by other sequences in the same sample as well. V gene TRBV12-3 or TRBV12-4 combines with J gene TRBJ2-7; D unresolved. V shed 4 bases and J shed 4 bases, with 5 bases lying between them. The length of the CDR3 is 11 residues. The CDR3 DNA reads as TGTGCCAGCAGTTCTCAGTACGAGCAGTACTTC. Encoded protein: CASSSQYEQYF.

CDR3 in DNA: TGTGCCAGCAGTGAAGGTGGGGGAGGTGAGACCCAGTACTTC. The encoded protein is CASSEGGGGETQYF. The rearrangement joins TRBV6-1 to TRBJ2-5, with D possibly being TRBD2 (6 bases). This CDR3 region has 14 residues. Germline V lookup: CDR1 MNHNS, CDR2 SASEGT. V gave up 1 base and J gave up 5 bases, with 11 bases separating them.

The CDR3 region is CASSLFEERLYEQYF. The CDR3 region has the DNA TGTGCCAGCAGCTTATTCGAGGAGAGGCTCTACGAGCAGTACTTC. The V gene is TRBV7-2, the J gene TRBJ2-7; D not certain. Germline values: CDR1 SGHTA, CDR2 FQGNSA. Trimming took off 2 bases at V and 3 bases at J, with 14 bases between the two ends. CDR3 length: 15 residues. Full variable domain (remainder filled in from reference TRBV7-2 and TRBJ2-7): GAGVSQSPSNKVTEKGKDVELRCDPISGHTALYWYRQSLGQGLEFLIYFQGNSAPDKSGLPSDRFSAERTGGSVSTLTIQRTQQEDSAVYLCASSLFEERLYEQYFGPGTRLTVT.

The gene calls are TRBV6-5 and TRBJ2-1; 8 nucleotides agree with TRBD1. The CDR3 loop spans 15 amino acids. Germline V gene sequence: CDR1 MNHEY, CDR2 SVGAGI. J lost 4 bases, V lost 2 bases, and 4 bases had no gene match. The DNA for the CDR3 is TGTGCCAGCAGTTACCAGGGACAGGTTTACAATGAGCAGTTCTTC. The encoded protein is CASSYQGQVYNEQFF.

This chain connects TRBV27 to TRBJ1-1; D is unresolved. V was cut by 8 bases and J by 1 base, with 17 bases left in between. CDR1 and CDR2 (germline): MNHEY, SMNVEV (reference sequence). The CDR3 is 15 residues long. DNA of the CDR3: TGTGCCAGCGCTTTCGCTCATGCGGAGAACACTGAAGCTTTCTTT. Protein product: CASAFAHAENTEAFF.

The J gene is TRBJ2-7, the V gene TRBV2; the D call may be TRBD1 or TRBD2 (6 bases each). Trimming took 6 bases from V and 4 from J, leaving 19 bases between them. This CDR3 region has 15 residues. Per germline, CDR1 SNHLY and CDR2 FYNNEI. This CDR3 reads CASSSIGGPRYEQYF. The DNA of the CDR3 is TGTGCCAGCAGCTCCATTGGGGGGCCCAGATACGAGCAGTACTTC. The full variable domain, completed using reference TRBV2 and TRBJ2-7, is EPEVTQTPSHQVTQMGQEVILRCVPISNHLYFYWYRQILGQKVEFLVSFYNNEISEKSEIFDDQFSVERPDGSNFTLKIRSTKLEDSAMYFCASSSIGGPRYEQYFGPGTRLTVT.

This chain uses TRBV6-6 with TRBJ2-5; 8 nucleotides match TRBD1. CDR3 size: 17 residues. Germline CDR1 MNHNY, CDR2 SVGAGI (reference sequence). V dropped 5 bases and J dropped 3; count of bases not matched to a gene: 14. For the CDR3, the DNA is TGTGCCAGCAGTCGTTACAAAGGGACAGGACGGGAAGAGACCCAGTACTTC. Its protein is CASSRYKGTGREETQYF.

The V call is TRBV20-1, the J call TRBJ1-2; maybe TRBD1 (5 bases). This CDR3 has 11 residues. V was pared by 3 bases and J by 4 bases, with 6 bases between. Per germline, CDR1 DFQATT and CDR2 SNEGSKA (reference sequence). The CDR3 here is CSARGTYGYTF. The CDR3 nucleotides read TGCAGTGCTAGGGGGACCTATGGCTACACCTTC.

The V gene is TRBV19, the J gene TRBJ2-5, with D tentatively TRBD1 or TRBD2 (5 bases each). This CDR3 spans 14 amino acids. V was clipped by 3 bases and J by 7 bases, with 15 bases between them. Looked up from germline, CDR1 is LNHDA and CDR2 is SQIVND (reference sequence). The CDR3 reads CASSMDLGRVTQYF. CDR3 DNA sequence: TGTGCCAGTAGTATGGACCTGGGACGTGTGACCCAGTACTTC. Based on the CDR3 plus reference TRBV19 and TRBJ2-5, the full variable domain is DGGITQSPKYLFRKEGQNVTLSCEQNLNHDAMYWYRQDPGQGLRLIYYSQIVNDFQKGDIAEGYSVSREKKESFPLTVTSAQKNPTAFYLCASSMDLGRVTQYFGPGTRLLVL.

In DNA, the CDR3 is TGTGCCAGCAGTTTGGGAAGTGGGCAGTTCTTC. Its protein is CASSLGSGQFF. The chain employs TRBV12-3 or TRBV12-4 and TRBJ2-1; D gene unclear. The V end was cut by 3 bases, the J end by 12 bases, with 9 bases between. The CDR3 sequence is 11 residues long.

This chain connects TRBV11-2 to TRBJ2-5; 11 bases map to TRBD2. The CDR3 covers 16 residues. Germline assignment: CDR1 SGHAT and CDR2 FQNNGV. V lost 0 bases and J lost 4; bases outside the gene matches: 4. The CDR3 DNA follows: TGTGCCAGCAGCTTAGATTGGCTAGCGGGGGGAGAGACCCAGTACTTC. Amino acid sequence: CASSLDWLAGGETQYF.

This clone was seen a handful of times. This sequence joins TRBV12-2 and TRBJ2-7; the table's TRBD2 call for D was not verified on the DNA. TRBV12-2 is designated a pseudogene. The CDR3 length is 14 residues. In DNA, the CDR3 is TGTGCAAGTCGTGGAGGGGCCCCTCTCTACGAGCAGTACTTC. Its protein product is CASRGGAPLYEQYF.

The V call is TRBV4-3, the J call TRBJ1-1; D not resolved. The germline V gene encodes CDR1 LGHNA and CDR2 YSLEER. The CDR3 extends over 13 amino acids. V was shortened by 4 bases and J by 8 bases, with 14 bases between the two germline ends. The DNA for the CDR3 is TGCGCCAGCAGCCGAGCAATCGTAGACGAAGCTTTCTTT. Its translation: CASSRAIVDEAFF.

The rearrangement joins TRBV19 to TRBJ2-1, with 8 bases fitting TRBD1. The CDR3 runs to 17 residues. The trim removed 6 bases at V and 8 bases at J, leaving 18 bases unmatched. The germline gives CDR1 LNHDA, CDR2 SQIVND (reference sequence). CDR3 sequence (DNA): TGTGCCAGTAGCAGTTGGCCCCGGGACAGGAGAGAAGATGAGCAGTTCTTC. Its translation is CASSSWPRDRREDEQFF.

The chain is built from TRBV6-5 and TRBJ2-6, with no clear D. The CDR3 runs to 15 residues. Between the trimmed V and J ends, which lost 6 bases and 1 base, there was a span of 10 bases. Germline V CDR1 and CDR2: MNHEY, SVGAGI. The CDR3 coding sequence is TGTGCCAGCAGGTTACAGTTTTCTGGGGCCAACGTCCTGACTTTC. Translation: CASRLQFSGANVLTF.

The gene calls are TRBV18 and TRBJ2-2; D possibly corresponds to TRBD1 (7 bases). The CDR3 consists of 15 residues. With 2 bases removed from V and 7 bases from J, the gap between germline ends came to 14 bases. The V gene's germline CDR1 is KGHSH and CDR2 LQKENI. Here the CDR3 DNA reads TGTGCCAGCTCACCATGGAGGGGGCGAGTCGGGGAGCTGTTTTTT. It translates to CASSPWRGRVGELFF.